This entry concerns a single T cell receptor beta chain. This record comes from a study of control samples from healthy donors and cancer patients. TCRdb's copy holds only in-frame clones and misses some; the assay was immunoSEQ multiplex PCR. The profile shows over 150,000 clones, 90% to 95% of them singletons. The CDR3 has 12 residues. The germline gives CDR1 SGHNT, CDR2 YENEEA. Trimming shortened V by 1 base and J by 7 bases, and 4 bases separated the two germline ends. This TCR came from a man aged 25-45 years in good health. Sequenced sample: blood. The chain joins TRBV11-3 to TRBJ2-2; D is ambiguous. The chain's CDR3 is CASSLAGGELFF. The CDR3 nucleotides are TGTGCCAGCAGCTTAGCCGGCGGGGAGCTGTTTTTT.